The TCR beta chain under discussion was sequenced for a study of CXCR3-negative and CXCR3-positive naive CD8 T cells. Findings and limits, study-wide: Whereas both naive subsets had comparably high diversity, memory CD8+ cells had much lower diversity. In CXCR3-positive naive cells, the TRB CDR3s were more hydrophobic than in CXCR3-negative naive cells. Naive subsets displayed similar surface CD5, and TCR strength was inferred from TRB CDR3 properties.

Looked up from germline, CDR1 is SEHNR and CDR2 is FQNEAQ (reference sequence). The CDR3 is made up of 19 amino acids. Notes on this clonotype: What it recognizes is unknown.

Each TRB cDNA library was prepared by 5' RACE (with UMI labels). TCRdb re-called the 5' RACE reads, yielding one record per CDR3 amino acid sequence without DNA. The table lists approximately 100,000 distinct CDR3 sequences, with about 1% in the top ten. The chain uses TRBV7-9 and TRBJ2-7; TCRdb calls TRBD2, which cannot be checked without DNA. The sequenced material came from naive CXCR3+ CD8+ T cells from blood. The subset is: CD45RO-CCR7+CD27+CD95- naive CD8+ T cells expressing CXCR3 (TNR3+). The receptor was derived from a human donor in good health. Some clones in this sample may be carry-over from other donors' samples. CDR3 in amino acids: CASSQTGTSGDRPYVEQYF.